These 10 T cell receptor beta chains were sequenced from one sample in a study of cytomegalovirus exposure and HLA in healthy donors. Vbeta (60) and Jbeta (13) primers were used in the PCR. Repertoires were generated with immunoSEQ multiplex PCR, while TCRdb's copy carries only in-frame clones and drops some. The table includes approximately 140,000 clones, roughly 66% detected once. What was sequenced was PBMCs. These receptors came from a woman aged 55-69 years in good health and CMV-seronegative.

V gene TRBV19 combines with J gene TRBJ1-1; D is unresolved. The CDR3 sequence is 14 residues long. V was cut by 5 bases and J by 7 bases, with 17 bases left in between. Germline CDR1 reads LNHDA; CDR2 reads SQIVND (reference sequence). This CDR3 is CASSPAAGLGEAFF. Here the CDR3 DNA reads TGTGCCAGTAGTCCCGCGGCCGGTCTGGGTGAAGCTTTCTTT.

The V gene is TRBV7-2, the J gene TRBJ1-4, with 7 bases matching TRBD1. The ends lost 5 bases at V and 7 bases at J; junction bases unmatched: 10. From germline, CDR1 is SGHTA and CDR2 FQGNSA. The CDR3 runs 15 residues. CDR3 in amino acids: CASSENRGFTEKLFF. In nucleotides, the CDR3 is TGTGCCAGCAGCGAGAACAGGGGATTTACTGAAAAACTGTTTTTT.

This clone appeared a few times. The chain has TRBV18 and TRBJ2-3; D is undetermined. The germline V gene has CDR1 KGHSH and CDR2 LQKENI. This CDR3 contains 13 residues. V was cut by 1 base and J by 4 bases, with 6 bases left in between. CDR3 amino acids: CASSPQPADTQYF. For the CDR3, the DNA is TGTGCCAGCTCACCACAGCCTGCAGATACGCAGTATTTT.

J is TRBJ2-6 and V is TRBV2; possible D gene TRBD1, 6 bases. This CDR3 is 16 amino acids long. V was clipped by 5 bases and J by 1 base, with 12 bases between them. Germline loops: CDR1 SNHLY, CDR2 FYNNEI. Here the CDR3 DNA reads TGTGCCAGCAGTAACAGGGTCGGGTCTGGGGCCAACGTCCTGACTTTC. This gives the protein CASSNRVGSGANVLTF.

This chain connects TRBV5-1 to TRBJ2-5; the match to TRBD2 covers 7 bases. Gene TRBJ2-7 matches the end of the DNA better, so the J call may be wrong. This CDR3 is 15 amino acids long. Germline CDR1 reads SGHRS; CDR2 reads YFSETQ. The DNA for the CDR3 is TGCGCCAGCAGCTTGGGGGCGGGAGCAGGCTACGAGCAGTACTTC. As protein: CASSLGAGAGYEQYF.

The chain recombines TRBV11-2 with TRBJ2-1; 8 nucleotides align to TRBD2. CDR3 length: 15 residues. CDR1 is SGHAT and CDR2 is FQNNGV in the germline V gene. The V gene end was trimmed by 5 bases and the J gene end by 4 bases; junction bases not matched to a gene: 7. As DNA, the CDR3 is TGTGCCAGCAGCCCCCTGAGCGGGGGTTACAATGAGCAGTTCTTC. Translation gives CASSPLSGGYNEQFF.

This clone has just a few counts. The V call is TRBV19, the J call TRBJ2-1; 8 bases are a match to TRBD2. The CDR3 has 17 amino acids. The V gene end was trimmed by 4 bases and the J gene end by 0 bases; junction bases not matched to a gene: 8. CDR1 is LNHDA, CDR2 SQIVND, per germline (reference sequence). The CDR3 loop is CASSRHSGVSSYNEQFF. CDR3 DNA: TGTGCCAGTAGTAGGCATAGCGGGGTGAGCTCCTACAATGAGCAGTTCTTC.

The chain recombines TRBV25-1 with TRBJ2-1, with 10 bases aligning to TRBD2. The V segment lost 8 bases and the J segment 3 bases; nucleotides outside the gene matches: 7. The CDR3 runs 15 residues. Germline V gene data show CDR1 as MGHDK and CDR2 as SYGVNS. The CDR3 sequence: CASADSGGIYNEQFF. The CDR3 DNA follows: TGTGCCAGCGCGGATAGCGGGGGGATCTACAATGAGCAGTTCTTC.

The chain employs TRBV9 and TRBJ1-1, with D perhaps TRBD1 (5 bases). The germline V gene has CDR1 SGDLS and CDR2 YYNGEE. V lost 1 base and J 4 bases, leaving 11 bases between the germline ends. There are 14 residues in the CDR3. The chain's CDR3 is CASSVQGAGTEAFF. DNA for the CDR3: TGTGCCAGCAGCGTACAAGGGGCCGGCACTGAAGCTTTCTTT.

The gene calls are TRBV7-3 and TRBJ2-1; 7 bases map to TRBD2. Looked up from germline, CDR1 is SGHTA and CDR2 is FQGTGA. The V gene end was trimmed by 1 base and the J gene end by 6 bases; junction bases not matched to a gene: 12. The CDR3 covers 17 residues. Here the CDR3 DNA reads TGTGCCAGCAGCTTAAGGGAGGGTAAAAATCTAGCCAATGAGCAGTTCTTC. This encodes CASSLREGKNLANEQFF.